The clone carrying this T cell receptor (beta chain) was recorded only once. Antigen: not known. This PCR relied on a set of 60 Vbeta primers and 13 Jbeta primers. Profiled with immunoSEQ multiplex PCR; TCRdb holds only in-frame clones, not every one. The sample yields around 140,000 clones, approximately 84% seen once. The data derive from a study of cytomegalovirus exposure and HLA in healthy donors. In the study overall: Findings of an earlier analysis included about 100 million unique TCR beta sequences from 200 million or so T cells. Around 80 million unique TCRs from HLA-typed donors were held in an early data release. Study-wide findings and caveats: A few of the chains that were CMV-associated were confirmed in vitro to be specific for CMV antigens.

CDR3 length: 15 amino acids. The ends lost 5 bases at V and 8 bases at J; junction bases unmatched: 10. CDR1 SEHNR and CDR2 FQNEAQ come from the germline V gene (reference sequence). This TCR was recovered from a woman under 30 in good health and CMV-seronegative. The gene calls are TRBV7-9 and TRBJ2-3; 10 nucleotides align to TRBD2. The sample was PBMCs. CDR3 in amino acids: CASSPSGTSAVTQYF. CDR3 coding DNA: TGTGCCAGCAGCCCTTCCGGGACTAGCGCTGTTACGCAGTATTTT.